This T cell receptor (beta chain) was found in a study of molecular identifiers for immune sequencing clone quantification. General study points: Clones carrying above 20 RNA copies accounted for over 97% of effector molecules, under 1% in naive cells.

Many counts were recorded for this clonotype. Its cognate antigen is unknown. TCRdb recomputed calls from the PCR reads with MiXCR, one row per CDR3 protein. The sample contains 55,000 to 75,000 distinct CDR3 sequences, about 18% of which appear only once. The CDR3 extends over 17 amino acids. The germline V gene has CDR1 SEHNR and CDR2 FQNEAQ (reference sequence). V was pared by 1 base and J by 4 bases, with 20 bases between. This clonotype was sampled from a human donor in good health. Some libraries in this study had Jurkat cell RNA spiked in. What was sequenced was naive CD8+ T cells from blood, with Jurkat cell RNA spiked in. Sample subset: FACS-sorted CD8+CD4-CCR7+CD45RA+ naive T cells. The chain joins TRBV7-9 to TRBJ2-7, with D possibly TRBD2 on 6 matching bases. CDR3 residues: CASSLDWGSGGSYEQYF. CDR3 DNA: TGTGCCAGCAGCTTAGATTGGGGTAGCGGAGGGAGTTACGAGCAGTACTTC.